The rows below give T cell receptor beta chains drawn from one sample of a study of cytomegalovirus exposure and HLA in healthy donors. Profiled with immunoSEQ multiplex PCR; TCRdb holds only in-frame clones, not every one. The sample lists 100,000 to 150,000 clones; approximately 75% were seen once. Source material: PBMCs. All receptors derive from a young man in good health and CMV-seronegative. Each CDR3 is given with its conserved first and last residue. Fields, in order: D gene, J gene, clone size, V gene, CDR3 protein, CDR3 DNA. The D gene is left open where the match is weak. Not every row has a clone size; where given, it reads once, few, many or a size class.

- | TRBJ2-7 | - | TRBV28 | CASSTHRLQHRYGYEQYF | TGTGCCAGCAGTACCCACAGGCTCCAACACAGGTACGGGTACGAGCAGTACTTC
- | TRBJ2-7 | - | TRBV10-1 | CASSERRRSSYEQYF | TGCGCCAGCAGTGAGAGACGGAGGAGCTCCTACGAGCAGTACTTC
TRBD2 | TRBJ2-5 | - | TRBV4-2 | CASSHGTSGVEGTQYF | TGTGCCAGCAGCCATGGGACTAGCGGGGTTGAAGGGACCCAGTACTTC
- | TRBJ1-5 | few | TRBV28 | CASSLYPGQISNQPQHF | TGTGCCAGCAGTTTATATCCGGGACAAATTAGCAATCAGCCCCAGCATTTT
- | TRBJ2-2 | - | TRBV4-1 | CASRFRVTGETGELFF | TGCGCCAGCAGGTTCCGGGTGACGGGGGAAACCGGGGAGCTGTTTTTT
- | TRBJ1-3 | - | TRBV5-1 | CASSSLPLGGVGNTIYF | TGCGCCAGCAGCTCACTCCCCTTGGGAGGGGTAGGAAACACCATATATTTT
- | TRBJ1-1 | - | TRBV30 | CALFPENMNTEAFF | TGTGCCCTGTTTCCGGAGAACATGAACACTGAAGCTTTCTTT
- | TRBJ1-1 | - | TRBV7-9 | CASTLDSMNTEAFF | TGTGCCAGCACCCTAGACAGCATGAACACTGAAGCTTTCTTT
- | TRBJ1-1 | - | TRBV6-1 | CASNRGPTEAFF | TGTGCCAGCAATAGAGGGCCCACTGAAGCTTTCTTT
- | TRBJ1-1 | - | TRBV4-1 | CASSQDMAPQPEAFF | TGCGCCAGCAGCCAAGATATGGCCCCACAGCCTGAAGCTTTCTTT
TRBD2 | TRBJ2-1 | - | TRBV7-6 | CASSFSGGSYNEQFF | TGTGCCAGCAGCTTCAGCGGGGGCTCCTACAATGAGCAGTTCTTC
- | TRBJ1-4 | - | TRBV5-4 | CAYQTNGGKLFF | TGTGCCTATCAAACTAACGGTGGAAAACTGTTTTTT
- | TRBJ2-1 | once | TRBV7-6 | CASSLEGRDYNEQFF | TGTGCCAGCAGCTTAGAGGGCAGGGATTACAATGAGCAGTTCTTC
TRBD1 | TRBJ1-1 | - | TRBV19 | CASSPGGTEAFF | TGTGCCAGTAGCCCAGGGGGCACTGAAGCTTTCTTT
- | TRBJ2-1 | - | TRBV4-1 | CASSQVFAQDNEQFF | TGCGCCAGCAGCCAAGTGTTTGCGCAGGACAATGAGCAGTTCTTC
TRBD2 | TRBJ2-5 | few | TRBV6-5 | CASSRGTRIKATQYF | TGTGCCAGCAGTAGGGGGACTAGGATAAAGGCCACCCAGTACTTC
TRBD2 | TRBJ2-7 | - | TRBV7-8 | CASSPNPGLAREQYF | TGTGCCAGCAGCCCCAACCCAGGACTAGCGAGGGAGCAGTACTTC
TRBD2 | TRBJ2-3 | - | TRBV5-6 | CASSLKPLAGGPTDTQYF | TGTGCCAGCAGCCTCAAGCCTCTAGCGGGGGGACCCACAGATACGCAGTATTTT
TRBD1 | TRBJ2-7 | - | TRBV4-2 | CASSLRTGGNEQYF | TGTGCCAGCAGCTTACGGACAGGGGGCAACGAGCAGTACTTC
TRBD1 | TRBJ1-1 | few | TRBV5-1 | CASSRPETGDTEAFF | TGCGCCAGCAGCCGGCCAGAAACAGGGGACACTGAAGCTTTCTTT
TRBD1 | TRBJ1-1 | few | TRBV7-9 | CASSFTGTGGADTEAFF | TGTGCCAGCAGCTTTACCGGGACAGGGGGCGCAGACACTGAAGCTTTCTTT
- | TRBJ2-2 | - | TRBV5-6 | CASTYSPGADNTGELFF | TGTGCCAGCACCTATTCCCCTGGGGCAGATAACACCGGGGAGCTGTTTTTT
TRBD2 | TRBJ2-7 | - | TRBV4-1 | CASSPGPLAGGRTVYEQYF | TGCGCCAGCAGCCCTGGACCACTAGCGGGGGGGCGTACTGTATACGAGCAGTACTTC
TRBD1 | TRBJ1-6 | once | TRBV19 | CASSRQGTGGSSPLHF | TGTGCCAGTAGTAGACAAGGGACAGGGGGTAGTTCACCCCTCCACTTT
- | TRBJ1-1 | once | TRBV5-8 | CASSLFTGLDEAFF | TGTGCCAGCAGCTTGTTCACAGGGTTGGATGAAGCTTTCTTT
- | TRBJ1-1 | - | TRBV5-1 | CASSLGGLNTEAFF | TGCGCCAGCAGCTTGGGCGGCCTGAACACTGAAGCTTTCTTT
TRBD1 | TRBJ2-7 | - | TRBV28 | CASSSPRTGESWGAYEQYF | TGTGCCAGCAGTTCCCCCCGGACAGGGGAATCTTGGGGTGCCTACGAGCAGTACTTC
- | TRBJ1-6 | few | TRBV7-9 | CASSSPSGRESPLHF | TGTGCCAGCAGCTCCCCCTCGGGTCGAGAATCACCCCTCCACTTT
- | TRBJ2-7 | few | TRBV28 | CASSPRAYEQYF | TGTGCCAGCAGCCCCAGGGCCTACGAGCAGTACTTC
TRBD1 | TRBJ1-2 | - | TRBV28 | CASSLQGGAGGYTF | TGTGCCAGCAGTTTGCAAGGGGGCGCGGGGGGCTACACCTTC
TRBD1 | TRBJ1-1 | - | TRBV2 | CASIYGTGNTEAFF | TGTGCCAGCATATATGGGACAGGGAACACTGAAGCTTTCTTT
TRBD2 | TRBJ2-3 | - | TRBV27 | CASSFSSGGADTQYF | TGTGCCAGCAGTTTTTCTAGCGGGGGGGCAGATACGCAGTATTTT
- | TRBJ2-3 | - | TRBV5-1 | CASSPGPGDTQYF | TGCGCCAGCAGCCCGGGCCCGGGGGATACGCAGTATTTT
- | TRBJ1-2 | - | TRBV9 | CASSVEAGTVGYTF | TGTGCCAGCAGCGTAGAGGCAGGGACTGTTGGCTACACCTTC
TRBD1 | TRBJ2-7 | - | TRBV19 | CASSSQGNHEQYF | TGTGCCAGTAGCTCACAGGGGAACCACGAGCAGTACTTC
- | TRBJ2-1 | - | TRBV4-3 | CASSQDRARYNEQFF | TGCGCCAGCAGCCAAGACAGGGCGAGGTACAATGAGCAGTTCTTC
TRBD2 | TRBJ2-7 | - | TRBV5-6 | CASSLGLAPYEQYF | TGTGCCAGCAGCTTGGGACTAGCCCCCTACGAGCAGTACTTC
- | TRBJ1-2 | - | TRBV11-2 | CASSLDSGYGYTF | TGTGCCAGCAGCTTAGATTCAGGCTATGGCTACACCTTC
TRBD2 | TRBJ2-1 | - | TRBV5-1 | CASSSSGLRPQFF | TGCGCCAGCAGCTCTAGCGGGCTTCGCCCACAGTTCTTC
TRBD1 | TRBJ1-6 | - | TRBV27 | CASRGTGANSPLHF | TGTGCCAGCAGGGGGACAGGGGCTAATTCACCCCTCCACTTT
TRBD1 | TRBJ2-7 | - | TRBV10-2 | CASSRVPGGTGGYEQYF | TGCGCCAGCAGCCGGGTTCCTGGTGGGACAGGGGGCTACGAGCAGTACTTC
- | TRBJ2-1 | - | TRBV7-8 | CASTVSWAVNEQFF | TGTGCCAGCACCGTATCGTGGGCCGTCAATGAGCAGTTCTTC
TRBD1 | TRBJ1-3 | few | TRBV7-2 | CASSLGTGFVGNTIYF | TGTGCCAGCAGCCTAGGGACAGGGTTTGTCGGAAACACCATATATTTT
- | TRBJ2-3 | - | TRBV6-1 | CASSHRTDTQYF | TGTGCCAGCAGCCATCGCACAGATACGCAGTATTTT
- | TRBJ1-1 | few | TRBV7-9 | CSSSLTGGSAFF | TGTTCCAGCAGCTTAACCGGGGGGAGCGCTTTCTTT
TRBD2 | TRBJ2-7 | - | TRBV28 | CASSFRGGGGFYEQYF | TGTGCCAGCAGTTTCCGTGGCGGGGGGGGATTCTACGAGCAGTACTTC
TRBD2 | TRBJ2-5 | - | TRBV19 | CASSILGLASETQYF | TGTGCCAGTAGTATTCTGGGACTAGCATCGGAGACCCAGTACTTC
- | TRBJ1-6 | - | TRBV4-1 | CASSQGQGGEFPLHF | TGCGCCAGCAGCCAAGGTCAAGGGGGGGAATTCCCCCTCCACTTT
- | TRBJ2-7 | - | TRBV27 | CASSLNGGGEQYF | TGTGCCAGCAGTTTAAACGGGGGTGGCGAGCAGTACTTC
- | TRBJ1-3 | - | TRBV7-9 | CASSQAGARGNTIYF | TGTGCCAGCAGCCAAGCGGGGGCTCGAGGAAACACCATATATTTT
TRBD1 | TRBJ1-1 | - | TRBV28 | CASSLQGGNTEAFF | TGTGCCAGCAGTTTACAGGGGGGGAACACTGAAGCTTTCTTT
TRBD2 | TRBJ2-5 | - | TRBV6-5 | CASSGGKETQYF | TGTGCCAGCAGCGGGGGGAAAGAGACCCAGTACTTC
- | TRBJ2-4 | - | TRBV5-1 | CASSPTQGQNIQYF | TGCGCCAGCAGCCCCACGCAGGGGCAAAACATTCAGTACTTC